This TCR beta chain was captured in a study of blood T cell repertoires in COVID-19 (dated by TCRdb to 2018 to 2021). With regard to the full study: Samples covering the acute and convalescent phases of COVID-19 were provided by collaborators in the United States, Italy and Spain. The samples were drawn from the first 160 participants of the ongoing ImmuneRACE study and from 950 to 1,500 subjects provided by 6 global collaborators. Sample metadata almost always included a de-identified subject ID, COVID-19 status, age in years and sex. The repertoires were released in a freely available public database intended as a resource for research on the immune response to SARS-CoV-2. The dataset comprised deeply sampled blood TCRbeta repertoires from subjects exposed to, actively infected with, or recovered from COVID-19. The prospective study material was composed of cDNA or gDNA derived from T cells, B-cell-depleted T cells, or PBMCs. Where HLA class I and class II types were available, the types were taken from metadata supplied by the sample provider, not from assay-based typing. What the study reported, not specific to this receptor: Clinical and demographic metadata were provided uncurated, with the amount varying by source and participant.

Taken from the germline V gene, the CDR1 and CDR2 loops are SGHRS and YFSETQ. The germline ends are 13 bases apart after V is trimmed by 4 bases and J by 3 bases. The CDR3 measures 14 amino acids from cysteine to phenylalanine. Only the CDR3 region is kept as DNA, spanning 42 bases read in frame from base 1. TCRbeta CDR3 regions were amplified from genomic DNA using the immunoSEQ Assay, a bias-controlled multiplex PCR. The published analysis was carried out like this. Nucleated cell counts per sample were estimated from amplification of reference gene primers within the assay. To quantify the absolute abundance of each unique TCRbeta CDR3 rearrangement, sequence reads were collapsed and filtered. For each sample, productive Simpson clonality was calculated by taking the square root of Simpson's diversity index across productive rearrangements. Sourced from immuneACCESS, this table was stored by TCRdb with only in-frame sequences that have V and J called. A share of the clones is absent; for the studies checked, an unresolved V gene accounts for under half, and the remainder has no known explanation. V, J and clone size reflect that table, while D and trimming were determined from the DNA. The sample table lists 100,000 to 150,000 clones, 80% of them with a count of one. The top ten constitute roughly 25% of the sample.

This clone showed up many times. This receptor's antigen is unknown. Base qualities are not provided; no much larger clone lies one nucleotide away. Collaborating institutions collected whole blood in K2EDTA tubes following their own protocols. Collaborator samples were shipped for TCRbeta analysis as frozen whole blood, isolated PBMCs, or DNA extracted from either sample type. This receptor was identified in a human donor in a cohort sampled during active COVID-19. The sample comprised peripheral blood. The rearrangement joined TRBV5-1 to TRBJ1-1; the D gene is possibly TRBD1, with 6 bases matching. Read as DNA, the sequence is TGCGCCAGCAGCGATACAGGGTCGGACACTGAAGCTTTCTTT. This encodes CASSDTGSDTEAFF.